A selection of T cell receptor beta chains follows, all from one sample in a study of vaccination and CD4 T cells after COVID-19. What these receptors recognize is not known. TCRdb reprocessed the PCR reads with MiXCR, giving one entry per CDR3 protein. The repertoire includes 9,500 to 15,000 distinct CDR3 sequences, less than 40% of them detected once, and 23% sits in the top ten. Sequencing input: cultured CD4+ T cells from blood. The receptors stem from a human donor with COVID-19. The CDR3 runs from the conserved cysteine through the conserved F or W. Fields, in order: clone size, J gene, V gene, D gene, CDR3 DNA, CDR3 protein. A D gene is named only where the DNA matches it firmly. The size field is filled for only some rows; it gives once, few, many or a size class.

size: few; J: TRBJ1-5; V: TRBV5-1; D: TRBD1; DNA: TGCGCCAGCAGCCAGGGGACAGGGGTCAATCAGCCCCAGCATTTT; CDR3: CASSQGTGVNQPQHF
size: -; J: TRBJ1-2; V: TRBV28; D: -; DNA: TGTGCCAGCAGGTATGCTCGGACAGAGAGGTATGGCTACACCTTC; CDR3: CASRYARTERYGYTF
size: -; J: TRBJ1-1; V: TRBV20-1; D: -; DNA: TGCAGTGCTAGTAACAGGATCGGGAACACTGAAGCTTTCTTT; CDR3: CSASNRIGNTEAFF
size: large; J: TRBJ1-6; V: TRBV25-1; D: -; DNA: TGTGCCAGCAGCAGCCTCGGTAATAATTCACCCCTCCACTTT; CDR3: CASSSLGNNSPLHF
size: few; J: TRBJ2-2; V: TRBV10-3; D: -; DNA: TGTGCCATCAGTGGACCAGGGGAAGGGACCGGGGAGCTGTTTTTT; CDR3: CAISGPGEGTGELFF
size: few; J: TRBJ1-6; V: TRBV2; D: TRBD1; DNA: TGTGCCAGCAGTCGGGACAGAGGGAATTCACCCCTCCACTTT; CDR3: CASSRDRGNSPLHF
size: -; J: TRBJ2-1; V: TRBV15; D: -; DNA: TGTGCCACCAGCATCTCGGGGCGGGTGGCTGAGCAGTTCTTC; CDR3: CATSISGRVAEQFF
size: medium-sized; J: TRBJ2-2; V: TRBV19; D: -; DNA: TGTGCCAGTAACCCAGGGGGGGGCACCGGGGAGCTGTTTTTT; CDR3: CASNPGGGTGELFF
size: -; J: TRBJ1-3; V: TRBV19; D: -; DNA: TGTGCCAGTACCCAACAGGTATTCTCTGGAAACACCATATATTTT; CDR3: CASTQQVFSGNTIYF
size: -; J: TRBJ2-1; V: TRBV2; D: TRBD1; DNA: TGTGCCAGCAGTGAACAGACAGGGGGCGCGGAGTTCTTC; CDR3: CASSEQTGGAEFF
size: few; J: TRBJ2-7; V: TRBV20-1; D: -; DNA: TGCAGTGCTAGAGATCCGGGGAAAGGGGACTACGAGCAGTACTTC; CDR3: CSARDPGKGDYEQYF
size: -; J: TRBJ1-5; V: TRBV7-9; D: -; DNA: TGTGCCAGCAGCTTTGTACAGCATTTT; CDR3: CASSFVQHF
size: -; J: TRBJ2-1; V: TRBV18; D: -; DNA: TGTGCCAGCTCCGGGATAAAGGATTTCTATGAGCAGTTCTTC; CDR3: CASSGIKDFYEQFF
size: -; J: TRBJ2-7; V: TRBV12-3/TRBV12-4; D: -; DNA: TGTGCCAGCAGTTTACAGAGGGGCACCGAGCAGTACTTC; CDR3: CASSLQRGTEQYF
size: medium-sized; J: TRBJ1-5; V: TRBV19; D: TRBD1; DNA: TGTGCCAGTAGAGTCGCCGGGACAGGCTTTAATCAGCCCCAGCATTTT; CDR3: CASRVAGTGFNQPQHF
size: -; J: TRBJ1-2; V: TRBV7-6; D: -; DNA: TGTGCCAGCAGCCAGCCTACGACGCAGCTATTTGGTGACTGTGGCTACACCTTC; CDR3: CASSQPTTQLFGDCGYTF
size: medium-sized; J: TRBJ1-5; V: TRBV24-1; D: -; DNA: TGTGCCACGCAGCAGGGTCTTCAGCCCCAGCATTTT; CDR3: CATQQGLQPQHF
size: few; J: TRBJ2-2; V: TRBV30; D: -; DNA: TGTGCCTGGAGACAGGGCGGGGTTGGGGAGCTGTTTTTT; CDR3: CAWRQGGVGELFF
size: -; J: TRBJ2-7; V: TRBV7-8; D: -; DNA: TGTGCCAGCAGCTTAGGAGGGGGCTACGAGCAGTACTTC; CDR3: CASSLGGGYEQYF
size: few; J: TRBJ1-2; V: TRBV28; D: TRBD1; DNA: TGTGCCAGCAGTTCCAGGACAGGCGGCTACACCTTC; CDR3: CASSSRTGGYTF
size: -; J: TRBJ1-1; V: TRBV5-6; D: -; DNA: TGTGCCAGCAGCTTCGGTGCAGGCCCTGAAGCTTTCTTT; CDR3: CASSFGAGPEAFF
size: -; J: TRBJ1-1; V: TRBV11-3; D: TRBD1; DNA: TGTGCCAGCAGCGAAAGGGACAGAATGAACACTGAAGCTTTCTTT; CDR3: CASSERDRMNTEAFF
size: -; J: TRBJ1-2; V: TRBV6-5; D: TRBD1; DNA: TGTGCCAGCAGTTCCCACGACAGGGTCTATGGCTACACCTTC; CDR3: CASSSHDRVYGYTF
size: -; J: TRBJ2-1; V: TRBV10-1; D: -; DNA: TGCGCCAGCAGTGCGGGACAACTCTACAATGAGCAGTTCTTC; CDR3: CASSAGQLYNEQFF
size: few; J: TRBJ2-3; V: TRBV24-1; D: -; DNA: TGTGCCACCAGACCGGGGGACCTACGCACAGATACGCAGTATTTT; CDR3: CATRPGDLRTDTQYF
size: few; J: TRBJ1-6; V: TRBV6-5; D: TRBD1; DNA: TGTGCCAGCAGTTACGGGACAGGGGGTAAATCACCCCTCCACTTT; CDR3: CASSYGTGGKSPLHF
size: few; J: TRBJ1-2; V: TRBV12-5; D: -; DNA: TGTGCTAGTGGTTTGGCCCCCCAGCGGCGATTGGGCTATGGCTACACCTTC; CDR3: CASGLAPQRRLGYGYTF
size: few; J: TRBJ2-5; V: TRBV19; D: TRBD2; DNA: TGTGCCAGTAGTCAGGGAGGGCAGGAGACCCAGTACTTC; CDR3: CASSQGGQETQYF
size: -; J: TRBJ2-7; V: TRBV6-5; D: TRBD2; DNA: TGTGCCAGCAGTTCCCGGAGCGGGGTCTACGAGCAGTACTTC; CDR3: CASSSRSGVYEQYF
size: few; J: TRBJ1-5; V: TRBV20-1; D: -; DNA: TGCAGTGCTGGAGGCCGTCGGGGTAGCAATCAGCCCCAGCATTTT; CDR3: CSAGGRRGSNQPQHF
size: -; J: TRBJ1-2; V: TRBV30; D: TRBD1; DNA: TGTGCCTGGAGCTTGGACAGGGGGTCAGGAGGCTACACCTTC; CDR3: CAWSLDRGSGGYTF
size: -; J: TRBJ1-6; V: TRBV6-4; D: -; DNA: TGTGCCAGCAGTGAGGGAAGGTATTCACCCCTCCACTTT; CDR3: CASSEGRYSPLHF
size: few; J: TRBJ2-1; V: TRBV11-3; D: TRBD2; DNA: TGTGCCAGCAGCTTACTAGCGGGTCAATACAATGAGCAGTTCTTC; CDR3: CASSLLAGQYNEQFF
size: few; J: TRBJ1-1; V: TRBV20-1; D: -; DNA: TGCAGTGCTAGAGATGGGCAGGGAGGGGCGAACACTGAAGCTTTCTTT; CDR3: CSARDGQGGANTEAFF
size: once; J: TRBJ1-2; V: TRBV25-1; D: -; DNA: TGTGCCAGCAGTGAATTTGAATTCCGCCCCTCTGGCTACACCTTC; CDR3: CASSEFEFRPSGYTF
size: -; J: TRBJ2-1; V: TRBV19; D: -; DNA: TGTGCCAGTAGTATCGGGCAGGTTAGCAACAATGAGCAGTTCTTC; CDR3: CASSIGQVSNNEQFF
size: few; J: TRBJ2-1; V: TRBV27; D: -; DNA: TGTGCCAGCAGTTTTGGGAGCTCCTACAATGAGCAGTTCTTC; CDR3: CASSFGSSYNEQFF
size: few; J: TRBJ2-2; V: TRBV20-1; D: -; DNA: TGCAGTGCAGAAAGCGGGCGAGAAACCGGGGAGCTGTTTTTT; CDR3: CSAESGRETGELFF
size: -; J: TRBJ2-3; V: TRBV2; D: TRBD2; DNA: TGTGCCAGCAGTGGAGCGGGAGTGAGCACAGATACGCAGTATTTT; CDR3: CASSGAGVSTDTQYF
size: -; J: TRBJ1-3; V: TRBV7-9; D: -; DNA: TGTGCCAGCAGCCCCGATCCGGGAGGCACCATATATTTT; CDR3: CASSPDPGGTIYF
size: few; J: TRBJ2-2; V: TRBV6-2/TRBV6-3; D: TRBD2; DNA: TGTGCCAGCAGTACCGCAGCGGGGGTAACCACCGGGGAGCTGTTTTTT; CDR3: CASSTAAGVTTGELFF
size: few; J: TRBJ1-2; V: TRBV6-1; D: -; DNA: TGTGCCAGCAGTGGGCTTCGGACAGACATAAACTATGGCTACACCTTC; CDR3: CASSGLRTDINYGYTF
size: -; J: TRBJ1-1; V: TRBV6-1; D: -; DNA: TGTGCCAGCAGTGGGAGAGAGCGCCTTGAAGCTTTCTTT; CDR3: CASSGRERLEAFF
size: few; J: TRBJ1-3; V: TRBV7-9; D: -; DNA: TGTGCCAGCAGCTTATTGGGTTCTGGAAACACCATATATTTT; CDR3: CASSLLGSGNTIYF
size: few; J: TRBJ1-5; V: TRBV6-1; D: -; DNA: TGTGCCAGCAGTGAGTCGACCAGGAATCAGCCCCAGCATTTT; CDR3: CASSESTRNQPQHF
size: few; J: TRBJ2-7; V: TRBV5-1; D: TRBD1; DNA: TGCGCCAGCAGCTCGACAGGGGGCGGGAGCTACGAGCAGTACTTC; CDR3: CASSSTGGGSYEQYF
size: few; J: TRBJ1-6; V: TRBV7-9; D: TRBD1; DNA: TGTGCCAGCAGCGGCCGACAGGGGCCCTATAATTCACCCCTCCACTTT; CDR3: CASSGRQGPYNSPLHF
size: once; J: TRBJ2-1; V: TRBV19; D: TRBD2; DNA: TGTGCCAGTAGTCGGGGACTAGTATCAAATGAGCAGTTCTTC; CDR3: CASSRGLVSNEQFF
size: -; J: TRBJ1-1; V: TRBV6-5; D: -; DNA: TGTGCCAGCAGTTACCGGGGTGACACTGAAGCTTTCTTT; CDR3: CASSYRGDTEAFF
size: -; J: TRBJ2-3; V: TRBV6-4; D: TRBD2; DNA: TGTGCCGGAAAGCGGGGCTTCACAGATACGCAGTATTTT; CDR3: CAGKRGFTDTQYF
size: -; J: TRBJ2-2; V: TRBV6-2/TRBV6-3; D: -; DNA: TGTGCCAGCAGCCCCGGGACAAGGAACACCGGGGAGCTGTTTTTT; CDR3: CASSPGTRNTGELFF
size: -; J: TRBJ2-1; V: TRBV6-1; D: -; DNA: TGTGCCAGCAGTGAAAGGTACAATGAGCAGTTCTTC; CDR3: CASSERYNEQFF
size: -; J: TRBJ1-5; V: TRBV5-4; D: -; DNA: TGTGCCAGCAGCTTGGGGATGGATCAGCCCCAGCATTTT; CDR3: CASSLGMDQPQHF